This passage covers 25 T cell receptor beta chains from one sample sequenced in a study of blood T cell repertoires in COVID-19. Repertoires were generated with immunoSEQ multiplex PCR, while TCRdb's copy carries only in-frame clones and drops some. Found here are around 310,000 clones, approximately 88% of them singletons; the top ten hold less than 5.5%. The sequencing input was PBMCs or T cells enriched from blood (not recorded which). The source of these receptors is a man aged 25 to 40 who had recovered from COVID-19.

This chain uses TRBV27 with TRBJ2-7; 7 bases fit TRBD2. CDR1 MNHEY and CDR2 SMNVEV come from the germline V gene (reference sequence). The CDR3 runs to 15 residues. Unmatched junction bases numbered 7, after V lost 1 base and J lost 4 bases. This CDR3 is CASSLWAGDLYEQYF. CDR3 DNA sequence: TGTGCCAGCAGTTTATGGGCGGGGGATTTATACGAGCAGTACTTC.

The V call is TRBV28, the J call TRBJ2-3, with 9 bases that match TRBD1. Germline V gene lookup returns CDR1 MDHEN and CDR2 SYDVKM. The CDR3 is 17 residues long. V lost 3 bases to trimming and J lost 0 bases; unmatched junction nucleotides: 7. DNA for the CDR3: TGTGCCAGCAGTTTGGGGTTGGGACAGGGAAGCACAGATACGCAGTATTTT. Translating it yields CASSLGLGQGSTDTQYF.

This clone was recorded once. The rearrangement joins TRBV18 to TRBJ1-6, with D unclear. Germline assignment: CDR1 KGHSH and CDR2 LQKENI. Trimming took off 2 bases at V and 9 bases at J, with 11 bases between the two ends. There are 14 residues in the CDR3. CDR3 in amino acids: CASSPGGSGSPLHF. The CDR3 nucleotides read TGTGCCAGCTCACCAGGTGGTTCGGGTTCACCCCTCCACTTT.

The chain uses TRBV18 and TRBJ1-5, with D tentatively TRBD1 (6 bases). Germline-derived CDR1 and CDR2 are KGHSH and LQKENI. V lost 1 base to trimming and J lost 9 bases, with 16 bases between them. This CDR3 is built from 15 residues. The CDR3 region is CASSPLGQLLVPQHF. In DNA, the CDR3 is TGTGCCAGCTCACCACTAGGACAGCTTCTAGTGCCCCAGCATTTT.

The chain employs TRBV15 and TRBJ2-1; 7 bases agree with TRBD1. The V gene end was trimmed by 2 bases and the J gene end by 4 bases; junction bases not matched to a gene: 14. Germline V gene data show CDR1 as LNHNV and CDR2 as YYDKDF (reference sequence). The CDR3 extends over 18 amino acids. This chain's CDR3 is CATSRTKTGTERYNEQFF. In DNA form, the CDR3 reads TGTGCCACCAGCAGAACAAAAACCGGGACAGAGAGATACAATGAGCAGTTCTTC.

This chain links TRBV19 with TRBJ1-4; 7 positions agree with TRBD1. V trimming: 6 bases; J trimming: 4 bases; junction bases outside the gene matches: 2. The CDR3 length is 13 residues. The germline V gene encodes CDR1 LNHDA and CDR2 SQIVND (reference sequence). In DNA form, the CDR3 reads TGTGCCAGTAGAGGGACAGATAATGAAAAACTGTTTTTT. It specifies CASRGTDNEKLFF.

The chain couples TRBV7-9 to TRBJ2-4; maybe TRBD1 (5 bases). CDR3 length equals 15 residues. V was cut by 4 bases and J by 0 bases, with 10 bases left in between. Germline V gene data show CDR1 as SEHNR and CDR2 as FQNEAQ (reference sequence). The CDR3 DNA reads as TGTGCCAGCAGCTCCGGACATCTAGCCAAAAACATTCAGTACTTC. Its protein is CASSSGHLAKNIQYF.

V gene TRBV9 combines with J gene TRBJ2-1; weak D call: TRBD2 (6 bases). Germline V CDR1 and CDR2: SGDLS, YYNGEE. Trimming pared 0 bases from V and 9 bases from J, leaving 13 bases between. The CDR3 is 14 amino acids. The CDR3 bases are TGTGCCAGCAGCGTAGAAATCGGAGGGAGTGAGCAGTTCTTC. This codes for CASSVEIGGSEQFF.

The chain combines TRBV11-3 with TRBJ2-3; tentatively, D is TRBD2 (6 bases). The CDR3 extends over 14 amino acids. Germline CDR1 is SGHNT and CDR2 is YENEEA. The V end was cut by 5 bases, the J end by 5 bases, with 14 bases between. CDR3 region: CASSQEWGVDTQYF. The CDR3 DNA reads as TGTGCCAGCAGCCAAGAATGGGGGGTAGATACGCAGTATTTT.

V and J are TRBV28 and TRBJ2-1, with D possibly matching TRBD2 (5 bases). The CDR3 totals 12 residues. The germline V gene has CDR1 MDHEN and CDR2 SYDVKM. Trimming took off 2 bases at V and 7 bases at J, with 6 bases between the two ends. CDR3 in DNA: TGTGCCAGCAGTTTAAGAGGGAATGAGCAGTTCTTC. Translating it yields CASSLRGNEQFF.

The chain employs TRBV18 and TRBJ2-5; 10 bases line up with TRBD2. This CDR3 is built from 16 residues. CDR1 is KGHSH and CDR2 is LQKENI in the germline V gene. Trimming cost V 4 bases and J 1 base; bases outside gene matches: 6. For the CDR3, the DNA is TGTGCCAGCTCACGGACAGCGGGGGGGACCCAAGAGACCCAGTACTTC. Encoded protein: CASSRTAGGTQETQYF.

The CDR3 sequence: CASNPGQGRETQYF. The CDR3 nucleotides are TGTGCCAGCAACCCTGGACAGGGGAGGGAGACCCAGTACTTC. The chain has TRBV2 and TRBJ2-5; TRBD1 agrees at 9 bases. The CDR3 covers 14 residues. Trimming removed 7 bases from V and 5 bases from J; junction bases left unmatched: 8. The germline CDR1 and CDR2 sequences are SNHLY and FYNNEI.

The V call is TRBV6-5, the J call TRBJ2-7, with TRBD1 matching over 11 bases. This CDR3 contains 14 residues. With V trimmed by 2 bases and J by 6 bases, 3 bases remained unmatched. CDR1 and CDR2 from the germline V gene are MNHEY and SVGAGI. The CDR3 nucleotides read TGTGCCAGCAGTTACGTCGGACAGGGGGCCGAGCAGTACTTC. The encoded protein is CASSYVGQGAEQYF.

This clone was seen more than once but under ten times. The rearrangement uses TRBV11-1 and TRBJ2-7, with D uncertain. From germline, CDR1 is SGHAT and CDR2 FQDESV (reference sequence). V lost 4 bases and J lost 4, with 8 bases in between. The CDR3 is 12 residues long. CDR3 residues: CASSSFSYEQYF. CDR3 DNA: TGTGCCAGCAGCTCGTTTTCTTACGAGCAGTACTTC.

The CDR3 here is CASSRGQGTGNTIYF. DNA of the CDR3: TGTGCCAGCAGTAGGGGGCAAGGTACTGGAAACACCATATATTTT. The V call is TRBV6-5, the J call TRBJ1-3; 7 bases match TRBD1. CDR3 length: 15 amino acids. Germline CDR1 reads MNHEY; CDR2 reads SVGAGI. The junction had 6 bases not matched to a gene; V was cut back by 5 bases and J by 2 bases.

In nucleotides, the CDR3 is TGTGCCAGCATCAAAAATGGAGGGATAGGAAACACCATATATTTT. Its protein product is CASIKNGGIGNTIYF. The chain couples TRBV6-5 to TRBJ1-3; D unclear. The V and J ends lost 7 bases and 4 bases respectively, with 17 bases between them. This CDR3 region has 15 residues. Germline lookup yields CDR1 MNHEY and CDR2 SVGAGI.

A single count supports this clone. The genes are TRBV30 and TRBJ1-5; 7 nucleotides align to TRBD1. CDR3 length equals 13 residues. With V trimmed by 3 bases and J by 9 bases, 8 bases remained unmatched. In germline, CDR1 is GTSNPN, CDR2 SVGIG (reference sequence). CDR3 amino acids: CAWSDREGMPQHF. The DNA for the CDR3 is TGTGCCTGGAGCGACAGGGAAGGTATGCCCCAGCATTTT.

The genes are TRBV10-1 and TRBJ2-5; the match to TRBD2 covers 8 bases. The length of the CDR3 is 16 residues. The V gene end was trimmed by 1 base and the J gene end by 1 base; junction bases not matched to a gene: 5. Germline V gene data show CDR1 as WNHNN and CDR2 as SYGVQD (reference sequence). The CDR3 sequence: CASSELGGGTQETQYF. The CDR3 bases are TGCGCCAGCAGTGAGTTAGGCGGGGGGACCCAAGAGACCCAGTACTTC.

This clone is a singleton in its sample. V and J are TRBV6-1 and TRBJ2-1; perhaps TRBD1 as D (5 bases). V lost 3 bases and J 4 bases, leaving 7 bases between the germline ends. Per germline, CDR1 MNHNS and CDR2 SASEGT. The CDR3 is made up of 13 amino acids. CDR3 nucleotide sequence: TGTGCCAGCAGTGAGACAGAGTACAATGAGCAGTTCTTC. Translated, it gives CASSETEYNEQFF.

The V and J genes are TRBV3-1 (or the pseudogene TRBV3-2) and TRBJ1-1; 8 bases are shared with TRBD1. V lost 1 base to trimming and J lost 4 bases; unmatched junction nucleotides: 2. The CDR3 runs to 14 residues. Germline CDR1 and CDR2: LGHDT and YNNKEL (reference sequence). The CDR3 sequence is CASSQGQGFTEAFF. The CDR3 DNA reads as TGTGCCAGCAGCCAAGGACAGGGGTTCACTGAAGCTTTCTTT.

This sequence joins TRBV5-1 and TRBJ2-1; perhaps TRBD2 as D (5 bases). The CDR3 extends over 16 amino acids. Germline assignment: CDR1 SGHRS and CDR2 YFSETQ. V lost 0 bases to trimming and J lost 8 bases, with 18 bases between them. The CDR3, as DNA: TGCGCCAGCAGCTTGGGGACTTCCGGTCTCGGCGATGAGCAGTTCTTC. The encoded protein is CASSLGTSGLGDEQFF.

Regarding this clone: Different DNA sequences within this sample yield the same CDR3. This sequence joins TRBV5-1 and TRBJ1-6; possibly TRBD1 for D (6 bases). There are 13 residues in the CDR3. Germline assignment: CDR1 SGHRS and CDR2 YFSETQ. Trimming left V 3 bases short and J 5 bases short, with 6 bases between. The CDR3 protein is CASSSGDNSPLHF. The CDR3 bases are TGCGCCAGCAGCTCAGGGGATAATTCACCCCTCCACTTT.

This chain links TRBV6-4 with TRBJ1-6, with 7 bases that match TRBD1. The CDR3 totals 14 residues. Trimming cost V 6 bases and J 6 bases; bases outside gene matches: 5. Germline V gene lookup returns CDR1 MRHNA and CDR2 SNTAGT. The CDR3 sequence is CASRERQGNSPLHF. CDR3 nucleotides: TGTGCCAGCAGGGAGAGACAGGGTAATTCACCCCTCCACTTT.

This clone was picked up one time. This chain connects TRBV9 to TRBJ1-5; 7 bases match TRBD1. The CDR3 contains 14 residues. Germline CDR1 SGDLS, CDR2 YYNGEE. After removal of 5 bases from V and 5 bases from J, the junction contained 7 bases not matched to a gene. The CDR3 reads CASSPGGGDQPQHF. The CDR3, as DNA: TGTGCCAGCAGTCCCGGAGGGGGCGATCAGCCCCAGCATTTT. Supplemented by reference TRBV9 and TRBJ1-5, the full variable domain reads DSGVTQTPKHLITATGQRVTLRCSPRSGDLSVYWYQQSLDQGLQFLIQYYNGEERAKGNILERFSAQQFPDLHSELNLSSLELGDSALYFCASSPGGGDQPQHFGDGTRLSIL.

The rearrangement joins TRBV5-1 to TRBJ1-2, with D possibly being TRBD1 (6 bases). Germline values: CDR1 SGHRS, CDR2 YFSETQ. The V end was cut by 3 bases, the J end by 0 bases, with 9 bases between. The length of the CDR3 is 14 residues. CDR3 nucleotide sequence: TGCGCCAGCAGCTCGGACAGCACTAACTATGGCTACACCTTC. It encodes CASSSDSTNYGYTF.